This T cell receptor (beta chain) was captured in a study of cytomegalovirus exposure and HLA in healthy donors. Regarding the study as a whole: The productive fraction for most TCR beta V segments was about 87% or about 30% in an earlier analysis. After further analysis at a later stage, roughly 16,000 TCR beta sequences were associated with HLA alleles at 0.05 false discovery rate. Equally common other TCR beta chains were less clonally expanded than HLA-associated ones, a later analysis found.

The PCR was carried out with 60 Vbeta primers and 13 Jbeta primers. Authors' data handling: Among the unique TCR beta chains that a later analysis counted, about 86 million in all, about 11 million were shared. Profiling relied on immunoSEQ multiplex PCR, and the TCRdb table lists in-frame clones only, not all of them. V, J and clone size were drawn from that table, and D and trimming were deduced from the DNA. The sample holds 150,000 to 200,000 clones, nearly 80% seen once. V shed 1 base and J shed 1 base, with 10 bases lying between them. Looked up from germline, CDR1 is SGHNT and CDR2 is YENEEA. The CDR3 extends over 15 amino acids. A single count supports this clone. What it recognizes is unknown.

The rearrangement joins TRBV11-3 to TRBJ1-1, with a tentative D call TRBD1 (6 bases). Sequenced input: PBMCs. This clonotype originated in a woman aged 40 to 50 in good health and CMV-seronegative. The CDR3 DNA reads as TGTGCCAGCAGCTTAGCTAGGGGGAAGAACACTGAAGCTTTCTTT. Translated: CASSLARGKNTEAFF.